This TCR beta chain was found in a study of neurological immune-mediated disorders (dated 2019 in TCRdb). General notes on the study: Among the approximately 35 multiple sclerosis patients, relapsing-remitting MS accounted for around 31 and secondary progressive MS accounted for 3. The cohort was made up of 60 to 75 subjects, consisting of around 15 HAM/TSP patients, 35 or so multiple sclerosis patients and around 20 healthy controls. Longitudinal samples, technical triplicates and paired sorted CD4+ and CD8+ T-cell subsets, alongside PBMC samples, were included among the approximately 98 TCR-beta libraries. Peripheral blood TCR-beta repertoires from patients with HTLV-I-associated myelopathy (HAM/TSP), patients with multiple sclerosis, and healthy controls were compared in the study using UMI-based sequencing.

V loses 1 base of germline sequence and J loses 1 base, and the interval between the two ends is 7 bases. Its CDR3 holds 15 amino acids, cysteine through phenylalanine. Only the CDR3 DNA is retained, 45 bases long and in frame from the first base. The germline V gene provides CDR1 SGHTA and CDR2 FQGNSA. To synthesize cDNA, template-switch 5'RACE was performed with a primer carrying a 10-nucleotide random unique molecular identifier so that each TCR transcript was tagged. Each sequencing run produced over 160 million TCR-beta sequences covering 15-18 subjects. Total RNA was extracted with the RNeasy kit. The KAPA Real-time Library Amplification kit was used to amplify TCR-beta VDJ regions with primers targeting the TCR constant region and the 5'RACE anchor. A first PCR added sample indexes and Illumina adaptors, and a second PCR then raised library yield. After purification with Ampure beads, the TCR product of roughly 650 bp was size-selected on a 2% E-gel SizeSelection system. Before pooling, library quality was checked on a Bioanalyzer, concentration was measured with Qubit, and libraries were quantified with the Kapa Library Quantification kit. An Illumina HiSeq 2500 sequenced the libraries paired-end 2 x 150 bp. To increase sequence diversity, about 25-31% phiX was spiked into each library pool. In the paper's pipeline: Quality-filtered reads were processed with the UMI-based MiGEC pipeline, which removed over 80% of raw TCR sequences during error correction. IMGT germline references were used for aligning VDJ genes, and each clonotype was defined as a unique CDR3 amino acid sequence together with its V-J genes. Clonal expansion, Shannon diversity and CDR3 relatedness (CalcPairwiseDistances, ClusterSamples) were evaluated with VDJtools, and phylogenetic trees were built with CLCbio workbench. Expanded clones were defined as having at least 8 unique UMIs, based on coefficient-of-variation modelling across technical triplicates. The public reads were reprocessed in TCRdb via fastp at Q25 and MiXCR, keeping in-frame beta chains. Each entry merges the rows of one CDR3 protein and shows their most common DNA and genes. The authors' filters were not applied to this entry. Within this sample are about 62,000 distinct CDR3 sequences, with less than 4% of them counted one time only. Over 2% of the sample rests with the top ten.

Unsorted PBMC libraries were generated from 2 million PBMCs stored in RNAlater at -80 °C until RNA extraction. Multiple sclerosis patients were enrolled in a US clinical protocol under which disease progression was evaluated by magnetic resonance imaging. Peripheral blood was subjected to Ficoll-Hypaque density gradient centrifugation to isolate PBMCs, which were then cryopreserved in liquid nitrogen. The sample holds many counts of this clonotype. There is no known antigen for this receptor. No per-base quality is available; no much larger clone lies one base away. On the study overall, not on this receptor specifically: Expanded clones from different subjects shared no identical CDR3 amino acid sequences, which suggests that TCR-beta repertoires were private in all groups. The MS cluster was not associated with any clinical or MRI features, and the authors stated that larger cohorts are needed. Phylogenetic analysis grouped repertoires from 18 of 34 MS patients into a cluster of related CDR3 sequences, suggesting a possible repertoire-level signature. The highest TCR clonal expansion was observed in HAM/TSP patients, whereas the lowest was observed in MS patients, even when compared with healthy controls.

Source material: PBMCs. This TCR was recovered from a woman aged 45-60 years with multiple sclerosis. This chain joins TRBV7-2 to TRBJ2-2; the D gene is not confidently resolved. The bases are TGTGCCAGCAGCTTAGGGCTAGGGAACACCGGGGAGCTGTTTTTT. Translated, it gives CASSLGLGNTGELFF.